This T cell receptor (beta chain) originates from a study of monozygotic twins with inflammatory bowel disease. General study points: Clonotype sharing was lower in IBD patients than healthy twins, most markedly with disease activity. It was in IBD patients that TCRbeta diversity (inverse Simpson) was lower than in healthy co-twins.

Comment on this clonotype: The antigen remains undetermined.

CDR1 DFQATT and CDR2 SNEGSKA come from the germline V gene (reference sequence). The CDR3 consists of 15 residues. TCRdb re-analyzed the 5' RACE reads; it lists each CDR3 protein once, without DNA. This listing includes about 300,000 distinct CDR3 sequences. The V call is TRBV20-1, the J call TRBJ2-3; without DNA, the TCRdb call of TRBD2 cannot be checked. This TCR derives from a human donor with ulcerative colitis or Crohn's disease, or a healthy co-twin of an affected twin (not recorded which). The sequencing sample was made of blood. The CDR3 sequence: CSASKPSGILDTQYF.